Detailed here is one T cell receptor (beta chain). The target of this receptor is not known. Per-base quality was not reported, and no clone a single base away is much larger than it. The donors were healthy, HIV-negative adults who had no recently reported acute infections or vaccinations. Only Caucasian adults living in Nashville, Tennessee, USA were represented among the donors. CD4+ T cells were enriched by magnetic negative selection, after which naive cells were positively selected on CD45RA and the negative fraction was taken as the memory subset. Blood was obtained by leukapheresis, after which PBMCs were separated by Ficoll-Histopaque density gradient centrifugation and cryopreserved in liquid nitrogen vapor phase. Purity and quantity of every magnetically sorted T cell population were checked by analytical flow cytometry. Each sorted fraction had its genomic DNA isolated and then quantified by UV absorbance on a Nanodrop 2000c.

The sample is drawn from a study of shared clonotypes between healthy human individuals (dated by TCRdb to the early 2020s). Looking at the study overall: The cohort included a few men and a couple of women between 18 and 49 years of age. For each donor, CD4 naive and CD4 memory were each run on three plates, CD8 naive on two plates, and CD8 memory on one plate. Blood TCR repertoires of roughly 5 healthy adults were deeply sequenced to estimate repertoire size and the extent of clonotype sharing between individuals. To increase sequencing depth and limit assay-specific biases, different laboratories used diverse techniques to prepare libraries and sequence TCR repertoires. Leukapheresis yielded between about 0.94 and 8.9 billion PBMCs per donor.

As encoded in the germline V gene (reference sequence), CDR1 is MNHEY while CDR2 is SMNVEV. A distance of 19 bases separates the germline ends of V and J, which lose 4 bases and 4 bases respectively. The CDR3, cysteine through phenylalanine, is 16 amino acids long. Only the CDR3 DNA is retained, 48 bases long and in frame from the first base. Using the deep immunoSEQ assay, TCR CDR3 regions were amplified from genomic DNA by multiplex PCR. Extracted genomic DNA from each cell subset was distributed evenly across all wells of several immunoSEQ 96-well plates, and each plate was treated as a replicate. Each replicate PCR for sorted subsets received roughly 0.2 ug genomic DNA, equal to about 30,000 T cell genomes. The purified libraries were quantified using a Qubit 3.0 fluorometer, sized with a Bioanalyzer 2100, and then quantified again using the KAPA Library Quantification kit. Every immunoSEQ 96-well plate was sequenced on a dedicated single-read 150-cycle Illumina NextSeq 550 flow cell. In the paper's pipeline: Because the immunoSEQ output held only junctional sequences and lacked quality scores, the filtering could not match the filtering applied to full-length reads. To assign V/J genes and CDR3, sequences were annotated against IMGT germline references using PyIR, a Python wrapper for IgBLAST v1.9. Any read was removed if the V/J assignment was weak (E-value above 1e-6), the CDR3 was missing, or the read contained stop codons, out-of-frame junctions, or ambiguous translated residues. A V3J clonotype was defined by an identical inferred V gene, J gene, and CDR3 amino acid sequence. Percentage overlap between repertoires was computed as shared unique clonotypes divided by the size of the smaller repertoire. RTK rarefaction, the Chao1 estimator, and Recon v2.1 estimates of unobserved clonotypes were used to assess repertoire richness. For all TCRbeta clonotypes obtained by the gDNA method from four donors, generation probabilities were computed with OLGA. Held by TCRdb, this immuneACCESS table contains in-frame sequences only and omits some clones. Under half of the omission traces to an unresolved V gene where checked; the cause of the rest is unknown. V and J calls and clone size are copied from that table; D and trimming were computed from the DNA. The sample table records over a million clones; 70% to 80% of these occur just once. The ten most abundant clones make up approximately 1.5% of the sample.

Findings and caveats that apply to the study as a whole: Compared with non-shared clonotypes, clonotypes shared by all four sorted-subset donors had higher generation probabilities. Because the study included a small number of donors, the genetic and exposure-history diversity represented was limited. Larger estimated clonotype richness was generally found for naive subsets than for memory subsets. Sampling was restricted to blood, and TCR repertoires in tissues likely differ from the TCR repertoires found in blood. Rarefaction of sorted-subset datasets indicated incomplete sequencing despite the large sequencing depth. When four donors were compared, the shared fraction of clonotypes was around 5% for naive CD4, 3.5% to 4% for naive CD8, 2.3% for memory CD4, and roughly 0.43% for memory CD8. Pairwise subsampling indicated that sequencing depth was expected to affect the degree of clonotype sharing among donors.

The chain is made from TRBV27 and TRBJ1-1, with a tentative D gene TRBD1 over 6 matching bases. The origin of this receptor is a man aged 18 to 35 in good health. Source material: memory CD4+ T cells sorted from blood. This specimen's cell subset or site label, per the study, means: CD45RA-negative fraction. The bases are TGTGCCAGCAGTTCCTCCGCATCAGGGGTCGGCACTGAAGCTTTCTTT. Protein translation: CASSSSASGVGTEAFF.